A selection of T cell receptor beta chains follows, all from one sample in a study of blood T cell repertoires in COVID-19. The data were produced by immunoSEQ multiplex PCR, yet TCRdb's version contains in-frame clones alone and is incomplete. Of over 150,000 clones in the sample, 70% to 85% were seen once. What was sequenced was peripheral blood. These receptors all come from a woman in her 50s with acute or convalescent COVID-19. CDR3s include the opening cysteine and the closing phenylalanine or tryptophan. The D gene is left open where the match is weak. Rows may omit the clone size; those that give it use once, few, many or a size class.

v_call,j_call,clone_size,d_call,cdr3_aa,cdr3_nt
TRBV10-2,TRBJ2-3,few,-,CASSEYGGGSFGTDTQYF,TGCGCCAGCAGTGAGTATGGGGGAGGCTCTTTTGGCACAGATACGCAGTATTTT
TRBV7-9,TRBJ1-6,-,TRBD1,CASSRQGRNSPLHF,TGTGCCAGCAGTCGACAGGGACGTAATTCACCCCTCCACTTT
TRBV28,TRBJ2-5,-,-,CASSTLRGRGDQYF,TGTGCCAGCAGTACACTCAGGGGTCGGGGAGACCAGTACTTC
TRBV28,TRBJ1-6,-,TRBD1,CASGARGQGNNSPLHF,TGTGCCAGCGGCGCACGGGGACAGGGTAATAATTCACCCCTCCACTTT
TRBV5-6,TRBJ2-1,-,-,CASSLDKGGAKVNEQFF,TGTGCCAGCAGCTTGGATAAAGGGGGGGCCAAGGTTAATGAGCAGTTCTTC
TRBV18,TRBJ1-1,-,TRBD1,CASSLTGDTEAFF,TGTGCCAGCTCATTGACAGGGGACACTGAAGCTTTCTTT
TRBV7-2,TRBJ1-6,-,-,CASSLRLHGNSPLHF,TGTGCCAGCAGCTTAAGGCTCCACGGGAATTCACCCCTCCACTTT
TRBV6-5,TRBJ1-1,-,-,CASSYSRDTEAFF,TGTGCCAGCAGTTACTCGAGGGACACTGAAGCTTTCTTT
TRBV5-8,TRBJ2-5,-,-,CASSLSEKTQYF,TGTGCCAGCAGCTTGAGCGAGAAGACCCAGTACTTC
TRBV18,TRBJ1-2,once,-,CASSPNPQGHGYTF,TGTGCCAGCTCACCCAATCCCCAGGGGCATGGCTACACCTTC
TRBV15,TRBJ2-7,-,TRBD2,CATSRSGTSFIEQYF,TGTGCCACCAGCCGTTCCGGGACTAGCTTTATCGAGCAGTACTTC
TRBV18,TRBJ2-4,-,TRBD2,CASSPLAGVAKNIQYF,TGTGCCAGCTCACCACTTGCGGGGGTAGCCAAAAACATTCAGTACTTC
TRBV19,TRBJ1-1,-,TRBD1,CASSEGQPNTEAFF,TGTGCCAGTAGTGAGGGACAGCCGAACACTGAAGCTTTCTTT
TRBV30,TRBJ2-3,few,-,CAWSWGGRSDTQYF,TGTGCCTGGAGCTGGGGGGGCCGGTCAGATACGCAGTATTTT
TRBV30,TRBJ1-5,-,-,CAWSGRGNQPQHF,TGTGCCTGGAGTGGTCGGGGGAATCAGCCCCAGCATTTT
TRBV7-8,TRBJ2-7,-,TRBD2,CASTSSGGTYEQYF,TGTGCCAGCACCTCTAGCGGGGGCACCTACGAGCAGTACTTC
TRBV7-6,TRBJ1-6,-,-,CASSLATAGAWDSPLHF,TGTGCCAGCAGCTTAGCTACGGCAGGGGCATGGGATTCACCCCTCCACTTT
TRBV24-1,TRBJ2-3,-,-,CATSDLGGAGTDTQYF,TGTGCCACCAGTGATTTGGGGGGGGCCGGGACAGATACGCAGTATTTT
TRBV2,TRBJ1-5,-,-,CASSEDEKGNEPQHF,TGTGCCAGCAGTGAAGACGAAAAGGGGAACGAGCCCCAGCATTTT
TRBV10-3,TRBJ1-2,-,-,CAIRGDTSRYGYTF,TGTGCCATCAGGGGGGACACCTCTCGGTATGGCTACACCTTC
TRBV7-2,TRBJ2-7,-,-,CASREVLTYEQYF,TGTGCCAGCAGAGAGGTTCTCACCTACGAGCAGTACTTC
TRBV5-5,TRBJ2-7,-,TRBD1,CASSWTGAYEQYF,TGTGCCAGCAGCTGGACAGGGGCCTACGAGCAGTACTTC
TRBV6-5,TRBJ1-1,-,TRBD1,CASSSWEQGMAEAFF,TGTGCCAGCAGTTCTTGGGAACAGGGGATGGCTGAAGCTTTCTTT
TRBV6-2/TRBV6-3,TRBJ1-1,-,-,CASSYRMNTEAFF,TGTGCCAGCAGTTACCGTATGAACACTGAAGCTTTCTTT